This T cell receptor (beta chain) was captured in a study of T cell repertoires in cytomegalovirus infection. Note on this clonotype: Its target is unknown.

The V end was cut by 0 bases, the J end by 0 bases, with 9 bases between. This CDR3 region has 17 residues. CDR1 and CDR2 from the germline V gene are MGHRA and YSYEKL. MiXCR, run by TCRdb on the reads, gives a single entry per CDR3 protein. The table has about 920,000 distinct CDR3 sequences, less than 35% seen once. This rearrangement joins TRBV4-1 to TRBJ1-6; D unclear. This clonotype was sampled from a human donor in good health (CMV status not recorded). Some clones in this sample may be carry-over from other donors' samples. Sequenced here: cultured CD8+ T cells from PBMCs, sampled from culture after CMV antigen stimulation. The CDR3 reads CASSQDKWSSYNSPLHF. DNA for the CDR3: TGCGCCAGCAGCCAAGATAAATGGAGCTCCTATAATTCACCCCTCCACTTT.